This is a list of T cell receptor beta chains from one sample in a study of blood T cells in healthy people across ages. Via MiXCR, TCRdb re-called the 5' RACE reads, giving one row per CDR3 protein. The table has around 900,000 distinct CDR3 sequences, roughly 51% seen once. Sequenced input: blood. These TCRs come from an older woman in good health. Both conserved end residues are trimmed from each CDR3. The order of the fields is V gene, CDR3 protein.

>TRBV12-3/TRBV12-4
ASTQRTSGYNEQF
>TRBV2
ASSVLGGTATDTQY
>TRBV4-2
ASSQGLAGRVDLGEQY
>TRBV3-1
ASSRNPGQGNDGYT
>TRBV5-5
TSNRITLAEDLYEQY
>TRBV15
ATRDLGGTIDTQY
>TRBV7-9
ASSGRWGQSSYNEQF
>TRBV6-1
ASSRGLAGVAKNIQY
>TRBV4-2
ASSPSSAGSITEAF
>TRBV4-3
ASSQGTSVQETQY
>TRBV7-9
ASSFALGGGAKY
>TRBV20-1
SARRAGVAEQY
>TRBV5-4
ASSPRQASTDTQY
>TRBV5-1
ASSGPGQQNEKLF
>TRBV4-1
ASSQVLASLDRDNQPQH
>TRBV20-1
SASPGAEAF
>TRBV7-2
ASTERTSGVFEQF